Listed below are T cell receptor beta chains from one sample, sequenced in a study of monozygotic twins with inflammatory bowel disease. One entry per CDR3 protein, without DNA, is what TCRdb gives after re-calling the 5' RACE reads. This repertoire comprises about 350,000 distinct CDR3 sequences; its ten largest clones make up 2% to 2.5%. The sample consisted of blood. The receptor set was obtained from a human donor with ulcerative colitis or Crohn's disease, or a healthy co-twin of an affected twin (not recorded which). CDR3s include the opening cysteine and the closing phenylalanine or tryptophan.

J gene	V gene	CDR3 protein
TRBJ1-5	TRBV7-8	CASSLEWRGQGGNQPQHF
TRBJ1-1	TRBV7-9	CASTIGAPNTEAFF
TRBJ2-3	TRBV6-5	CGTGGTRTDTQYF
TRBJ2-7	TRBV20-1	CSAIQVGREQYF
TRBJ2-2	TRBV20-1	CSARDMGGRAHGELFF
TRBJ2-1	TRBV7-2	CASSLAATTHNEQFF
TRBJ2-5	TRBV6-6	CASKGEAETQYF
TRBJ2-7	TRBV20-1	CSARSGVPYEQYF
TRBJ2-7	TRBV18	CASSPGRERASYEQYF
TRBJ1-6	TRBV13	CASSLRGGSYNSPLHF
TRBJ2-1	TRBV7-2	CASSLGGSVDEQFF
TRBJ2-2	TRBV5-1	CASRPGLGGTGELFF
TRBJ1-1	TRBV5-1	CASSTSTTGQYSEAFF
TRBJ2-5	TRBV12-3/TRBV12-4	CASSLLATHTTQYF
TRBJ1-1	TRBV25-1	CASSEGQGAMRTEAFF
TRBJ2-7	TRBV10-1	CASSDPTGDTYEQYF
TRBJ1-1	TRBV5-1	CASSLDGRNTEAFF
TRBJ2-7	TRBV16	CASSQSGYEQYF